The rows below give T cell receptor beta chains drawn from one sample of a study of blood T cell repertoires in COVID-19. TCRdb's table, derived via immunoSEQ multiplex PCR, lists solely in-frame clones and lacks some. This table holds a few hundred thousand clones, about 83% found once. Sequencing used PBMCs or T cells enriched from blood (not recorded which). All receptors derive from a woman in her 40s who had recovered from COVID-19. Both conserved end residues are part of each CDR3. A D gene is named only where the DNA matches it firmly. Size values are once, few and many counts, or a class for expanded clones, and some rows have none.

NA,TRBV6-5,NA,TRBJ2-7,CASSSSWGREQYF,TGTGCCAGCAGTTCCTCTTGGGGGCGAGAGCAGTACTTC
NA,TRBV18,TRBD2,TRBJ2-1,CASSPEAGGRNEQFF,TGTGCCAGCTCACCGGAGGCGGGAGGGAGGAATGAGCAGTTCTTC
NA,TRBV29-1,TRBD1,TRBJ1-2,CSVGLGQGLILDPNGYTF,TGCAGCGTTGGCCTGGGACAGGGGTTGATCCTAGACCCTAATGGCTACACCTTC
NA,TRBV13,NA,TRBJ2-1,CASSLVFVVEYNEQFF,TGTGCCAGCAGCTTAGTTTTCGTCGTAGAATACAATGAGCAGTTCTTC
NA,TRBV4-3,NA,TRBJ1-1,CASSQDFRGNTEAFF,TGCGCCAGCAGCCAGGACTTTCGGGGAAACACTGAAGCTTTCTTT
few,TRBV24-1,NA,TRBJ2-1,CATSDFGAEQFF,TGTGCCACCAGTGATTTTGGGGCTGAGCAGTTCTTC
NA,TRBV6-1,NA,TRBJ2-7,CASSERRTGAYEQYF,TGTGCCAGCAGTGAAAGGAGGACGGGAGCCTACGAGCAGTACTTC
NA,TRBV5-6,NA,TRBJ1-2,CASRGEVIGNGYTF,TGTGCCAGCAGAGGAGAGGTTATTGGAAATGGCTACACCTTC
NA,TRBV24-1,TRBD1,TRBJ1-5,CATSPTGVNQPQHF,TGTGCCACCAGTCCGACAGGGGTTAATCAGCCCCAGCATTTT
NA,TRBV7-6,NA,TRBJ1-3,CASSLAYRAPSNTIYF,TGTGCCAGCAGCTTAGCCTACAGGGCTCCTTCGAACACCATATATTTT
NA,TRBV18,NA,TRBJ1-5,CASSTGHDSNQPQHF,TGTGCCAGCTCAACGGGACACGATAGCAATCAGCCCCAGCATTTT
NA,TRBV2,TRBD2,TRBJ2-7,CASSDWSSGYPPEQYF,TGTGCCAGCAGTGACTGGTCTAGCGGGTATCCCCCCGAGCAGTACTTC
NA,TRBV29-1,NA,TRBJ1-4,CSVVRPENEKLFF,TGCAGCGTTGTCAGGCCAGAGAATGAAAAACTGTTTTTT
NA,TRBV7-2,NA,TRBJ2-3,CASSLIGSSTDTQYF,TGTGCCAGCAGCTTAATCGGGAGTAGCACAGATACGCAGTATTTT
NA,TRBV5-1,TRBD2,TRBJ2-2,CASSLGTSGRYTGELFF,TGCGCCAGCAGCTTGGGGACTAGCGGGAGGTATACCGGGGAGCTGTTTTTT
NA,TRBV15,NA,TRBJ2-3,CATSISRGYTDTQYF,TGTGCCACCAGCATCTCCCGGGGGTACACAGATACGCAGTATTTT
NA,TRBV2,NA,TRBJ2-1,CASGEGVSSYNEQFF,TGTGCCAGCGGCGAGGGGGTAAGCTCCTACAATGAGCAGTTCTTC
NA,TRBV19,NA,TRBJ2-7,CASSISPGTYEQYF,TGTGCCAGTAGTATAAGTCCAGGGACCTACGAGCAGTACTTC
NA,TRBV9,TRBD2,TRBJ2-3,CASSSGWASGSTDTQYF,TGTGCCAGCAGCTCCGGCTGGGCTAGCGGGAGCACAGATACGCAGTATTTT
NA,TRBV2,NA,TRBJ1-1,CASSEAQRITEAFF,TGTGCCAGCAGTGAAGCGCAGAGGATCACTGAAGCTTTCTTT
NA,TRBV28,TRBD1,TRBJ2-7,CASSNSRGLNEQYF,TGTGCCAGCAGCAACTCCAGGGGGCTTAACGAGCAGTACTTC
NA,TRBV25-1,NA,TRBJ1-2,CASSSFGGYTF,TGTGCCAGCTCCTCTTTCGGGGGCTACACCTTC
few,TRBV7-9,NA,TRBJ1-1,CASSLVANTEAFF,TGTGCCAGCAGCTTAGTGGCGAACACTGAAGCTTTCTTT
NA,TRBV29-1,NA,TRBJ2-2,CSVDVVRGELFF,TGCAGCGTTGATGTGGTGCGAGGGGAGCTGTTTTTT
NA,TRBV6-1,TRBD2,TRBJ2-7,CASSDKGLAGVGEQYF,TGTGCCAGCAGTGACAAAGGACTAGCGGGAGTCGGCGAGCAGTACTTC
NA,TRBV29-1,NA,TRBJ2-7,CSVEDPQGWGDEQYF,TGCAGCGTTGAAGATCCCCAGGGCTGGGGCGACGAGCAGTACTTC
NA,TRBV5-1,TRBD2,TRBJ2-3,CASSLGTSGRTDTQYF,TGCGCCAGCAGCCTCGGGACTAGCGGGAGGACAGATACGCAGTATTTT
NA,TRBV7-2,NA,TRBJ2-2,CASSLVAPTNTGELFF,TGTGCCAGCAGCTTGGTAGCGCCTACGAACACCGGGGAGCTGTTTTTT
NA,TRBV28,TRBD2,TRBJ2-3,CASRGRSGSGTDTQYF,TGTGCCAGCAGGGGGAGAAGCGGGAGTGGCACAGATACGCAGTATTTT
NA,TRBV7-9,TRBD1,TRBJ2-3,CASSEGAVSTDTQYF,TGTGCCAGCAGCGAGGGGGCGGTTAGCACAGATACGCAGTATTTT
NA,TRBV12-3/TRBV12-4,NA,TRBJ2-5,CASGSRETQYF,TGTGCCAGCGGGTCGAGGGAGACCCAGTACTTC
few,TRBV7-2,NA,TRBJ1-4,CASSLSPGAEKLFF,TGTGCCAGCAGCCTAAGCCCAGGGGCTGAAAAACTGTTTTTT
NA,TRBV7-9,NA,TRBJ2-5,CASSRGLGSRPETQYF,TGTGCCAGCAGCAGGGGGCTCGGGAGCCGCCCAGAGACCCAGTACTTC
NA,TRBV5-8,TRBD1,TRBJ1-3,CASRDRGGGNTIYF,TGTGCCAGCAGAGACAGGGGTGGTGGAAACACCATATATTTT
NA,TRBV18,NA,TRBJ1-1,CASSPGGMNTEAFF,TGTGCCAGCTCACCGGGAGGCATGAACACTGAAGCTTTCTTT
NA,TRBV5-1,TRBD1,TRBJ2-7,CASSPGQTGHHEQYF,TGCGCCAGCAGCCCGGGACAGACTGGACACCACGAGCAGTACTTC
few,TRBV3-1/TRBV3-2,TRBD1,TRBJ2-5,CASSHLRTGAETQYF,TGTGCCAGCAGCCACCTCCGGACAGGGGCCGAGACCCAGTACTTC
NA,TRBV7-8,NA,TRBJ2-6,CASRIQNFGANVLTF,TGTGCCAGCAGAATACAGAACTTTGGGGCCAACGTCCTGACTTTC
NA,TRBV10-3,NA,TRBJ1-3,CAISESIRAGNTIYF,TGTGCCATCAGTGAGTCGATACGGGCTGGAAACACCATATATTTT
NA,TRBV7-2,NA,TRBJ2-5,CASSDTLRDSETQYF,TGTGCCAGCAGCGACACCCTCAGGGATTCAGAGACCCAGTACTTC
once,TRBV30,TRBD1,TRBJ1-2,CAWNTGDRGYGYTF,TGTGCCTGGAATACAGGGGATAGAGGCTATGGCTACACCTTC
many,TRBV5-1,NA,TRBJ2-6,CASSLGQYPSGANVLTF,TGCGCCAGCAGCTTGGGGCAGTACCCCTCTGGGGCCAACGTCCTGACTTTC
NA,TRBV11-2,NA,TRBJ2-2,CASSPLSKNTGELFF,TGTGCCAGCAGCCCACTATCTAAAAACACCGGGGAGCTGTTTTTT
NA,TRBV5-1,NA,TRBJ2-1,CASSLEGLVAEQFF,TGCGCCAGCAGCTTGGAGGGGTTGGTGGCTGAGCAGTTCTTC
NA,TRBV4-1,TRBD2,TRBJ2-1,CASSQVGLAGGYQFF,TGCGCCAGCAGCCAAGTAGGACTAGCGGGAGGGTATCAGTTCTTC
once,TRBV10-3,TRBD1,TRBJ1-4,CAIRGTGDNEKLFF,TGTGCCATCAGAGGGACAGGGGATAATGAAAAACTGTTTTTT
NA,TRBV2,TRBD2,TRBJ2-1,CASRERDGAYNEQFF,TGTGCCAGCAGGGAGCGGGACGGGGCCTACAATGAGCAGTTCTTC